Presented here are 24 T cell receptor beta chains from one specimen sequenced in a study of CD4 T cells in relation to SARS-CoV-2 and coronaviruses. Unexposed donor CD4+ T cells date from about 2010-2018, before the COVID-19 pandemic. CD4+ T cells were isolated from the cells after about 11 days of culture. Measured with immunoSEQ multiplex PCR; TCRdb has only the in-frame clones, and not every one. The data contain roughly 23,000 clones, just over 65% of them seen just once; the ten biggest clones take up 15% to 20%. No antigen has been identified for these receptors. The sample was CD4+ T cells from PBMCs, cultured in vitro. These receptors all stem from a human donor in good health.

The genes are TRBV27 and TRBJ2-1; D remains unclear. Per the germline V gene, CDR1 is MNHEY and CDR2 is SMNVEV (reference sequence). The CDR3 runs 12 residues. Trimming took 2 bases from V and 14 from J, leaving 13 bases between them. The CDR3 sequence is CASSLPPGQEFF. CDR3 DNA: TGTGCCAGCAGTTTACCTCCGGGCCAGGAGTTCTTC.

This chain joins TRBV18 and TRBJ2-1; maybe TRBD1 (6 bases). CDR1 is KGHSH and CDR2 is LQKENI in the germline V gene. Trimming cost V 3 bases and J 10 bases, with 10 bases left between them. This CDR3 region has 12 residues. The DNA of the CDR3 is TGTGCCAGCTCACCGGACAGTCAAGAGCAGTTCTTC. Translated, it gives CASSPDSQEQFF.

The V call is TRBV4-3, the J call TRBJ2-2; 11 nucleotides align to TRBD2. The CDR3 totals 19 residues. J was trimmed by 0 bases and V by 0 bases; bases with no gene match: 6. Germline V gene lookup returns CDR1 LGHNA and CDR2 YSLEER. The CDR3 nucleotides are TGCGCCAGCAGCCAAGATCTGGGACTAGCGGCGCCGAACACCGGGGAGCTGTTTTTT. Residues: CASSQDLGLAAPNTGELFF.

The V gene is TRBV5-1, the J gene TRBJ2-3; D unclear. This CDR3 is built from 11 residues. V lost 3 bases to trimming and J lost 5 bases, with 4 bases between them. The germline CDR1 and CDR2 sequences are SGHRS and YFSETQ. The CDR3 loop is CASSYEDTQYF. The CDR3 nucleotides read TGCGCCAGCAGCTATGAAGATACGCAGTATTTT.

The chain is built from TRBV6-2 or TRBV6-3 and TRBJ2-3; no reliable D call. The CDR3 spans 14 residues. Per the germline V gene, CDR1 is MNHEY and CDR2 is SVGEGT. V was pared by 4 bases and J by 6 bases, with 14 bases between. CDR3: CASSSGPWTDTQYF. Written as DNA, the CDR3 is TGTGCCAGCAGTTCCGGGCCCTGGACGGATACGCAGTATTTT.

This clone was seen only a few times. The chain carries TRBV4-3 and TRBJ1-4, with D possibly being TRBD1 (5 bases). This CDR3 contains 14 residues. CDR1 is LGHNA, CDR2 YSLEER, per germline. The V end was cut by 1 base, the J end by 14 bases, with 17 bases between. The CDR3 nucleotides read TGCGCCAGCAGCCAAGTGCGGTGGGGGGTCAGGCTGTTTTTT. It codes for CASSQVRWGVRLFF.

This clone was observed a few times. The chain carries TRBV9 and TRBJ1-2, with 11 bases that match TRBD1. Losses at the gene ends were 4 bases for V and 7 bases for J; bases not matched to a gene: 9. The CDR3 has 15 residues. Germline V gene sequence: CDR1 SGDLS, CDR2 YYNGEE. The CDR3, as DNA: TGTGCCAGCAGCCCACGGACAGGGGGCTTTGGTGGCTACACCTTC. This encodes CASSPRTGGFGGYTF. The full variable domain, in which reference TRBV9 and TRBJ1-2 provide the parts outside the CDR3, is DSGVTQTPKHLITATGQRVTLRCSPRSGDLSVYWYQQSLDQGLQFLIQYYNGEERAKGNILERFSAQQFPDLHSELNLSSLELGDSALYFCASSPRTGGFGGYTFGSGTRLTVV.

This clone ranks as medium-sized (0.01 to 0.1%). The chain recombines TRBV19 with TRBJ1-2, with a possible D match to TRBD1 (5 bases). Germline CDR1 is LNHDA and CDR2 is SQIVND (reference sequence). Trimming cost V 5 bases and J 6 bases, with 19 bases left between them. This CDR3 contains 15 residues. The CDR3 sequence: CASSPGAVGPHGYTF. The CDR3 DNA follows: TGTGCCAGTAGTCCCGGGGCAGTGGGGCCTCATGGCTACACCTTC.

V is TRBV7-6 and J is TRBJ1-2; the D is unclear. Germline V gene data show CDR1 as SGHVS and CDR2 as FNYEAQ. V was pared by 1 base and J by 6 bases, with 9 bases between. This CDR3 has 13 residues. Here the CDR3 DNA reads TGTGCCAGCAGCTTAGACCTGAATCATGGCTACACCTTC. Protein product: CASSLDLNHGYTF.

The J gene is TRBJ1-4, the V gene TRBV4-3, with TRBD1 matching 8 bases. Unmatched junction bases numbered 8, after V lost 3 bases and J lost 8 bases. The CDR3 is 15 residues long. The germline V gene encodes CDR1 LGHNA and CDR2 YSLEER. The CDR3 DNA reads as TGCGCCAGCAGCCAGATGACAGGGGTAAGGGAAAAACTGTTTTTT. Amino acid sequence: CASSQMTGVREKLFF.

This rearrangement joins TRBV29-1 to TRBJ1-2, with 9 bases identical to TRBD1. CDR1 SQVTM and CDR2 ANQGSEA come from the germline V gene. Trimming cost V 3 bases and J 2 bases; bases outside gene matches: 4. This CDR3 is 14 amino acids long. The CDR3 reads CSVDRTGDNYGYTF. The CDR3 DNA follows: TGCAGCGTTGACCGGACAGGGGACAACTATGGCTACACCTTC.

This chain connects TRBV29-1 to TRBJ2-5; D is undetermined. Germline CDR1 is SQVTM and CDR2 is ANQGSEA. The germline V and J ends were trimmed by 5 bases and 2 bases, with 6 bases remaining between them. This CDR3 spans 11 amino acids. The CDR3 sequence: CSVKPQETQYF. In DNA form, the CDR3 reads TGCAGCGTTAAACCACAAGAGACCCAGTACTTC.

This clone was seen just once. The rearrangement links TRBV21-1 to TRBJ1-5; the table assigns TRBD1, which was not confirmed against the DNA. TRBV21-1 is an annotated pseudogene. The CDR3 loop spans 20 amino acids. The CDR3: CASSKVGPNRGPGSNQPQHF. In DNA form, the CDR3 reads TGTGCCAGCAGCAAAGTTGGGCCAAACAGGGGGCCTGGGAGCAATCAGCCCCAGCATTTT.

In its sample, this clone was seen once. The chain couples TRBV28 to TRBJ1-5; 8 bases line up with TRBD1. There are 13 residues in the CDR3. The germline V gene has CDR1 MDHEN and CDR2 SYDVKM. V lost 8 bases to trimming and J lost 7 bases; unmatched junction nucleotides: 7. CDR3 sequence reads: CASATGTGQPQHF. CDR3 coding DNA: TGTGCCAGCGCAACAGGGACAGGCCAGCCCCAGCATTTT.

The chain couples TRBV23-1 to TRBJ2-3; 7 nucleotides match TRBD2. TRBV23-1 is marked as an open reading frame, function uncertain. V lost 6 bases and J lost 4; bases outside the gene matches: 10. The CDR3 totals 15 residues. The CDR3 here is CASRLSGETADTQYF. Written as DNA, the CDR3 is TGCGCCAGCAGATTGAGCGGGGAGACAGCAGATACGCAGTATTTT.

The table lists this clone with a few counts. The chain combines TRBV5-4 with TRBJ2-3; D remains ambiguous. V was shortened by 0 bases and J by 1 base, with 15 bases between the two germline ends. This CDR3 is built from 17 residues. Germline lookup yields CDR1 SGHNT and CDR2 YYREEE (reference sequence). CDR3 bases: TGTGCCAGCAGCTTGGACCCTGGGGTCACTCGCACAGATACGCAGTATTTT. This codes for CASSLDPGVTRTDTQYF.

The chain recombines TRBV24-1 with TRBJ2-3; no firm D call. The CDR3 length is 9 residues. Germline V gene sequence: CDR1 KGHDR, CDR2 SFDVKD. With 12 bases removed from V and 8 bases from J, the gap between germline ends came to 8 bases. For the CDR3, the DNA is TGTGCCGTTATTGGTACGCAGTATTTT. Protein product: CAVIGTQYF.

The chain links TRBV3-1 (or the pseudogene TRBV3-2) to TRBJ2-7; unclear D gene. The ends were cut back, 4 bases at V and 2 bases at J, with 3 bases in the middle. The CDR3 is made up of 11 amino acids. In germline, CDR1 is LGHDT, CDR2 YNNKEL (reference sequence). The CDR3 DNA reads as TGTGCCAGCAGCCTGCCCTACGAGCAGTACTTC. Encoded protein: CASSLPYEQYF.

A single count supports this clone. One end of the junction is discordant with germline, which a read error may explain. This chain uses TRBV7-7 with TRBJ2-2; 14 bases line up with TRBD2. Per the germline V gene, CDR1 is SSHAT and CDR2 is FNYEAQ (reference sequence). The CDR3 covers 17 residues. The CDR3 sequence: CASSQSGLAGGPGELFF. The DNA of the CDR3 is TGTGCTAGCAGCCAATCTGGACTAGCGGGAGGACCCGGGGAGCTGTTTTTT.

The chain employs TRBV6-2 or TRBV6-3 and TRBJ2-5; D gene uncertain. Germline values: CDR1 MNHEY, CDR2 SVGEGT. V lost 2 bases, J lost 6 bases, and 4 bases lay in between. The CDR3 is made up of 11 amino acids. The CDR3 is CASSYEKTQYF. The CDR3 coding sequence is TGTGCCAGCAGTTACGAAAAGACCCAGTACTTC.

The V and J genes are TRBV7-2 and TRBJ1-1; TRBD1 matches 10 bases. There are 14 residues in the CDR3. V gave up 4 bases and J gave up 5 bases; unmatched junction bases: 4. The germline gives CDR1 SGHTA, CDR2 FQGNSA. In DNA form, the CDR3 reads TGTGCCAGCAGCTCGGGACAGGGGAAGACTGAAGCTTTCTTT. This encodes CASSSGQGKTEAFF.

The genes are TRBV5-8 and TRBJ1-3; the match to TRBD1 covers 9 bases. CDR3 length: 14 residues. Germline trimming cut 5 bases from V and 4 bases from J; bases unmatched to any gene: 4. Germline CDR1 reads SGHTS; CDR2 reads YDEGEE. The CDR3 DNA sequence: TGTGCCAGCAGGGAACAGGGGGCAGGAAACACCATATATTTT. The encoded protein is CASREQGAGNTIYF.

The V and J genes are TRBV4-1 and TRBJ2-3; D not resolved. This CDR3 is built from 17 residues. The germline gives CDR1 MGHRA, CDR2 YSYEKL. The V end was cut by 3 bases, the J end by 0 bases, with 16 bases between. Written as DNA, the CDR3 is TGCGCCAGCAGCCAGTTGGACCAGCGCTTTAGCACAGATACGCAGTATTTT. Translated: CASSQLDQRFSTDTQYF.

The chain combines TRBV29-1 with TRBJ2-1, with TRBD2 identical over 11 bases. Germline CDR1 is SQVTM and CDR2 is ANQGSEA. The CDR3 spans 13 residues. With 7 bases clipped from V and 9 bases from J, the junction kept 8 bases outside the gene matches. CDR3 nucleotide sequence: TGCAGCGCCCCGACTAGCGGGATCGTTGAGCAGTTCTTC. Translated, it gives CSAPTSGIVEQFF.